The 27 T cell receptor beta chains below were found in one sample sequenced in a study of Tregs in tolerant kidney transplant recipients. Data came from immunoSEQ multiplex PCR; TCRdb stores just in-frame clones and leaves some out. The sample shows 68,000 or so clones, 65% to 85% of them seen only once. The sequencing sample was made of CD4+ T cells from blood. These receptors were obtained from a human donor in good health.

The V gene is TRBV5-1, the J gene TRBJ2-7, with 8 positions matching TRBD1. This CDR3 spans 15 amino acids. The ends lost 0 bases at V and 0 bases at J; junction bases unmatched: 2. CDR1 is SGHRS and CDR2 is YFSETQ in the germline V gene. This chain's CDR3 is CASSLEQGGSYEQYF. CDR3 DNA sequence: TGCGCCAGCAGCTTGGAACAGGGGGGCTCCTACGAGCAGTACTTC.

This chain's CDR3 is CASSQDIQSSYEQYF. The CDR3 DNA reads TGTGCCAGCAGCCAAGATATCCAGTCCTCCTACGAGCAGTACTTC. The chain is built from TRBV4-2 and TRBJ2-7, with D unresolved. The germline V gene encodes CDR1 LGHNA and CDR2 YNFKEQ. V lost 0 bases and J lost 0, with 9 bases in between. The CDR3 length is 15 residues.

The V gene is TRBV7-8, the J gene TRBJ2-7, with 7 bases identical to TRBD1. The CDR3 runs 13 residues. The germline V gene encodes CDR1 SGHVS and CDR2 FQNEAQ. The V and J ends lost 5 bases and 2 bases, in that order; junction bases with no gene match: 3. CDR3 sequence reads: CASSRGQTYEQYF. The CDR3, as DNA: TGTGCCAGCAGCCGGGGACAGACCTACGAGCAGTACTTC.

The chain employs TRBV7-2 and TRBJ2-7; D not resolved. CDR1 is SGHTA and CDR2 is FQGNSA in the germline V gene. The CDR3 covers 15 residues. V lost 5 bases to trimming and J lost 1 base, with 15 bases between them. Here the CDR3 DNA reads TGTGCCAGCAGCCCAGACGCTCCGGAGTCCTACGAGCAGTACTTC. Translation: CASSPDAPESYEQYF.

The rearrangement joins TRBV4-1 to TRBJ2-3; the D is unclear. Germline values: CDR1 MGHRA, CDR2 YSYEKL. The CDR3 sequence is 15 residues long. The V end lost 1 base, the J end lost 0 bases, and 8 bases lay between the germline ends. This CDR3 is CASSQGGRSTDTQYF. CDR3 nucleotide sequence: TGCGCCAGCAGCCAAGGTGGTCGAAGCACAGATACGCAGTATTTT.

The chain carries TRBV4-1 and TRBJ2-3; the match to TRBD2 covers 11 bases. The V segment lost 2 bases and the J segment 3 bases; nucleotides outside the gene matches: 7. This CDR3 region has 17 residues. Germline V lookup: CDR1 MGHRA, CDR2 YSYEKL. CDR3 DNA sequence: TGCGCCAGCAGCCAACCACCGGGACTAGCGGATACAGATACGCAGTATTTT. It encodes CASSQPPGLADTDTQYF.

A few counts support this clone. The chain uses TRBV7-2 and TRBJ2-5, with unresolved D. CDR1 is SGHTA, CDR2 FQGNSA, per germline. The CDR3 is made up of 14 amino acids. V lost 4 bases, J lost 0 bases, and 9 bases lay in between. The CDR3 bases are TGTGCCAGCAGCTCTATCGAATACCAAGAGACCCAGTACTTC. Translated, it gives CASSSIEYQETQYF.

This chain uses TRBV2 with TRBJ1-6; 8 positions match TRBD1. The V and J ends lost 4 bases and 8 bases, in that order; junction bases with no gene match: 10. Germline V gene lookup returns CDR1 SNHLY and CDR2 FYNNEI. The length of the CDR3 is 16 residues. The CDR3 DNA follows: TGTGCCAGCAGTGTGCAGGGGGCAAAGACGGATTCACCCCTCCACTTT. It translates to CASSVQGAKTDSPLHF.

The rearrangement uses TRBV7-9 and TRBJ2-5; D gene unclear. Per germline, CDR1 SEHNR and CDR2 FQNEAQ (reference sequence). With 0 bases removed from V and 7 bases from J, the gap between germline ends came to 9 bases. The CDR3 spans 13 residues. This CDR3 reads CASSLAAPLTQYF. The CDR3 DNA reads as TGTGCCAGCAGCTTAGCGGCTCCTCTGACCCAGTACTTC.

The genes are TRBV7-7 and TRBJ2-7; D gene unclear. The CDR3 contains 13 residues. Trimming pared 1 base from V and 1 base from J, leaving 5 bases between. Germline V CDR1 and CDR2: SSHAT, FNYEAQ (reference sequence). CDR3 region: CASSLDRSYEQYF. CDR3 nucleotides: TGTGCCAGCAGCTTAGACAGATCCTACGAGCAGTACTTC.

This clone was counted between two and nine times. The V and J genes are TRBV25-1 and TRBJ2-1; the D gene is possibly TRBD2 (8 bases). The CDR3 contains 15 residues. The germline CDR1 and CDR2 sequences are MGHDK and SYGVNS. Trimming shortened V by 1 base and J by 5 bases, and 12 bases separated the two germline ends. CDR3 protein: CASSELAGTDNEQFF. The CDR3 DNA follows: TGTGCCAGCAGTGAATTAGCGGGGACAGACAATGAGCAGTTCTTC. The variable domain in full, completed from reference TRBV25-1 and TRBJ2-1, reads EADIYQTPRYLVIGTGKKITLECSQTMGHDKMYWYQQDPGMELHLIHYSYGVNSTEKGDLSSESTVSRIRTEHFPLTLESARPSHTSQYLCASSELAGTDNEQFFGPGTRLTVL.

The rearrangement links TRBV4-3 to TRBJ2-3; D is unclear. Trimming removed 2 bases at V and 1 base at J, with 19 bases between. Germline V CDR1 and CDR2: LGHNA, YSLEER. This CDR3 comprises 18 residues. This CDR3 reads CASSQRSWSDQGTDTQYF. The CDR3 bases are TGCGCCAGCAGCCAACGGAGTTGGTCCGACCAGGGCACAGATACGCAGTATTTT.

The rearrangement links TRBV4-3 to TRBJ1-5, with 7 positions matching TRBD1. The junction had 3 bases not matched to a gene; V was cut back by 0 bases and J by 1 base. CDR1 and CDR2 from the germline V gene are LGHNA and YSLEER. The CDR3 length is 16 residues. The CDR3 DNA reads TGCGCCAGCAGCCAAGAGTACAGGGGAAGCAATCAGCCCCAGCATTTT. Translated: CASSQEYRGSNQPQHF.

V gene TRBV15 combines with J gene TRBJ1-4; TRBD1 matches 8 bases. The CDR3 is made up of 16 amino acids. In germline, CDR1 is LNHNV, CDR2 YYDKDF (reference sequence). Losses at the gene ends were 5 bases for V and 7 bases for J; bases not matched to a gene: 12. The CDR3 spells CATSGVQQGGGEKLFF. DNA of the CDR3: TGTGCCACCAGCGGAGTTCAACAGGGGGGAGGTGAAAAACTGTTTTTT.

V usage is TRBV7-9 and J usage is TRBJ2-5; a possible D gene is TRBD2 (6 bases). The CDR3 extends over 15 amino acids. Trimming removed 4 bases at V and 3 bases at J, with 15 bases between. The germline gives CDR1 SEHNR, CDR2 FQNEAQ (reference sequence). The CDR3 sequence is CASSSPGTWEETQYF. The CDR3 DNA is TGTGCCAGCAGCTCCCCCGGGACTTGGGAAGAGACCCAGTACTTC.

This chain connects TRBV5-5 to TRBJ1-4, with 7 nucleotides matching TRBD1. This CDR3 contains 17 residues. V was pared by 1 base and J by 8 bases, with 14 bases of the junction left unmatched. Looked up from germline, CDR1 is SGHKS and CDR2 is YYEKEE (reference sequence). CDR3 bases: TGTGCCAGCAGCTTGAATAGGTTTACAGGGGATCGGGAAAAACTGTTTTTT. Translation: CASSLNRFTGDREKLFF.

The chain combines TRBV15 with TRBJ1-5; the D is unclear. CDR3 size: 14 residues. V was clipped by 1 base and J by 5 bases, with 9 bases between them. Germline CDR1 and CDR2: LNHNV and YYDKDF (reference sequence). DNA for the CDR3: TGTGCCACCAGCAGAGCCTCTGCAGATCAGCCCCAGCATTTT. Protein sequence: CATSRASADQPQHF.

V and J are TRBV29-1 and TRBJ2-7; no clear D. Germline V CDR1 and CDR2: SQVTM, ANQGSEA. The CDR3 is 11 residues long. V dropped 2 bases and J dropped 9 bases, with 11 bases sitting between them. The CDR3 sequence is CSVEMRGWQYF. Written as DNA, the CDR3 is TGCAGCGTTGAAATGAGAGGATGGCAGTACTTC.

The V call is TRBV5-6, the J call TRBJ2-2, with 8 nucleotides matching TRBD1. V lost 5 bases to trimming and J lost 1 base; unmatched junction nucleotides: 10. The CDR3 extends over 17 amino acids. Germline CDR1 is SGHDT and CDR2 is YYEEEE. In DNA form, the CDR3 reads TGTGCCAGCAGTCCAGGACAGGGACTGAGGAACACCGGGGAGCTGTTTTTT. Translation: CASSPGQGLRNTGELFF.

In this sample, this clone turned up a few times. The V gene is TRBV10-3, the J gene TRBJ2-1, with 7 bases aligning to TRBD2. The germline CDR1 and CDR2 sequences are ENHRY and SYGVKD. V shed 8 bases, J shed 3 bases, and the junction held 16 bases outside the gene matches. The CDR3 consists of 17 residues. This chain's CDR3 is CAIGVSASGLFYNEQFF. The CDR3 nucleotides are TGTGCCATCGGCGTCTCGGCTAGCGGACTATTCTACAATGAGCAGTTCTTC.

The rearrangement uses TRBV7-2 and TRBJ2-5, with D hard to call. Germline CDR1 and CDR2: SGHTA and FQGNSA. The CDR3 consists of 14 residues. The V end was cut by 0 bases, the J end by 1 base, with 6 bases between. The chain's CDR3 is CASSLATFQETQYF. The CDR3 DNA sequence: TGTGCCAGCAGCTTAGCGACGTTCCAAGAGACCCAGTACTTC. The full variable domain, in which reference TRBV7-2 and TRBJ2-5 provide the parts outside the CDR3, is GAGVSQSPSNKVTEKGKDVELRCDPISGHTALYWYRQSLGQGLEFLIYFQGNSAPDKSGLPSDRFSAERTGGSVSTLTIQRTQQEDSAVYLCASSLATFQETQYFGPGTRLLVL.

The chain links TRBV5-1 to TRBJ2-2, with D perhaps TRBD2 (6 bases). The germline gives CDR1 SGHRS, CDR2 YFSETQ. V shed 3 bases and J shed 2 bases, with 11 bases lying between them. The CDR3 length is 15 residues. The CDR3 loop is CASSSGTFNTGELFF. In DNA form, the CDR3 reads TGCGCCAGCAGCTCCGGGACTTTCAACACCGGGGAGCTGTTTTTT.

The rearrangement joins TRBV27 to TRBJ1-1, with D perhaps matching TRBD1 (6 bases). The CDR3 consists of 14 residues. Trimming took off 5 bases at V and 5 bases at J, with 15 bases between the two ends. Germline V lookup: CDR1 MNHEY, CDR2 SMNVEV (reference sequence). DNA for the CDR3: TGTGCCAGCAGTGTACAGGGAAGGGGAACTGAAGCTTTCTTT. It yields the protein CASSVQGRGTEAFF.

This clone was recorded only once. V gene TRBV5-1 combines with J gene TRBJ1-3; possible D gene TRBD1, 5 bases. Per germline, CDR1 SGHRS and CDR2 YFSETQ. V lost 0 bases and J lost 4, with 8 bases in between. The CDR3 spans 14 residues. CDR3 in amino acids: CASSLVSGGNTIYF. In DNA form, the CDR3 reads TGCGCCAGCAGCTTGGTTTCAGGGGGAAACACCATATATTTT.

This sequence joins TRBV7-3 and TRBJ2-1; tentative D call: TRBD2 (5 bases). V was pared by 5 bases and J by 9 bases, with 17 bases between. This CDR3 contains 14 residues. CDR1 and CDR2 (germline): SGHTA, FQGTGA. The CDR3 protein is CASSDPGGSAEQFF. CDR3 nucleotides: TGTGCCAGCAGCGACCCGGGTGGTAGCGCTGAGCAGTTCTTC.

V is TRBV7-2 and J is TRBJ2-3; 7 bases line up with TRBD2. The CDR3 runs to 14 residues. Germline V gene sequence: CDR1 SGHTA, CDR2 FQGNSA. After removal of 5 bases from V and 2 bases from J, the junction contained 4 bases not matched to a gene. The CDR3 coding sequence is TGTGCCAGCAGCAGACTAGCAACCACAGATACGCAGTATTTT. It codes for CASSRLATTDTQYF.

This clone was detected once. In nucleotides, the CDR3 is TGTGCCAGAAGCTTGGGTGGGGGTAGCGGGAGTTACAATGAGCAGTTCTTC. This sequence encodes CARSLGGGSGSYNEQFF. The chain employs TRBV5-3 and TRBJ2-1; TRBD2 agrees at 9 bases. TRBV5-3 is reported as an ORF; its role is uncertain. This CDR3 comprises 17 residues. Germline trimming cut 0 bases from V and 4 bases from J; bases unmatched to any gene: 8.